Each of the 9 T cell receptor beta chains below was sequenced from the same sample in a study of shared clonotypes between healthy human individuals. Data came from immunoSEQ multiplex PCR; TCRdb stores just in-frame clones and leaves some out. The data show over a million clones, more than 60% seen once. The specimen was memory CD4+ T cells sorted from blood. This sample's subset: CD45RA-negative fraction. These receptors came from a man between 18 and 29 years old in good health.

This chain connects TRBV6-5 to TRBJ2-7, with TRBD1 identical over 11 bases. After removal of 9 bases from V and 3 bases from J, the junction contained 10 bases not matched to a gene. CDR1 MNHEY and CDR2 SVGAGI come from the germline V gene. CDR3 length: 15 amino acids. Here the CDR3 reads CASPPRDRGVYEQYF. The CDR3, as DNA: TGTGCCAGTCCGCCCCGGGACAGGGGGGTCTACGAGCAGTACTTC.

The CDR3 spells CASSGGVYEQYF. In DNA form, the CDR3 reads TGTGCCTCCAGTGGAGGCGTGTACGAGCAGTACTTC. This chain joins TRBV30 and TRBJ2-7; possible D gene TRBD2, 5 bases. CDR3 length equals 12 residues. V was pared by 7 bases and J by 4 bases, with 14 bases between. Germline V gives CDR1 GTSNPN, CDR2 SVGIG (reference sequence).

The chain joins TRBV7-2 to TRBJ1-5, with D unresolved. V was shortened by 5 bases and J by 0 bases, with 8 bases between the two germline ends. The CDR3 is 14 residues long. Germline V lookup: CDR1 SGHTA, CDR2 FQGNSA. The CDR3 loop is CASSPTHSNQPQHF. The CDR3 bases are TGTGCCAGCAGCCCTACCCATAGCAATCAGCCCCAGCATTTT.

DNA of the CDR3: TGCGCCAGCAGCTTGGATCTAGCGGGTGCCGGGGAGCTGTTTTTT. Its protein product is CASSLDLAGAGELFF. This sequence joins TRBV5-1 and TRBJ2-2; 8 positions match TRBD2. CDR3 size: 15 residues. Unmatched junction bases numbered 4, after V lost 0 bases and J lost 6 bases. Germline CDR1 and CDR2: SGHRS and YFSETQ.

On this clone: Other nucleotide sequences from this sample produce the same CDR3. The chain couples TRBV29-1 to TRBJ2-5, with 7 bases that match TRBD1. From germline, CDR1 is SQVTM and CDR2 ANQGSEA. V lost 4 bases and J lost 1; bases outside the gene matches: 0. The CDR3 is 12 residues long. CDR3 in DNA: TGCAGCGTTGGACAGGGCCAAGAGACCCAGTACTTC. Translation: CSVGQGQETQYF.

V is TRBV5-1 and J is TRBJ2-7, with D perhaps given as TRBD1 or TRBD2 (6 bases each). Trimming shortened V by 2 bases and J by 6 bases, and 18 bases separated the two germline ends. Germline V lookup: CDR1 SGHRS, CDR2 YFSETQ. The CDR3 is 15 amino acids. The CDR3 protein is CASSLGRTGAPEQYF. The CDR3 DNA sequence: TGCGCCAGCAGCTTAGGCCGGACGGGGGCCCCCGAGCAGTACTTC.

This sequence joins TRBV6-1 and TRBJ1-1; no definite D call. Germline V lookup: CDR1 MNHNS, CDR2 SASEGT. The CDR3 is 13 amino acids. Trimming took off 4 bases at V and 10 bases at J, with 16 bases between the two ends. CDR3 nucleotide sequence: TGTGCCAGCAGTGTACCGGGCCCCCGGGGAGCTTTCTTT. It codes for CASSVPGPRGAFF.

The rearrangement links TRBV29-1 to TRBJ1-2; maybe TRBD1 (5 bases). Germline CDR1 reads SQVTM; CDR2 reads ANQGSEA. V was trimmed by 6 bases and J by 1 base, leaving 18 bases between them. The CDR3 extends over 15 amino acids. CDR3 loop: CSVVGSGGGNYGYTF. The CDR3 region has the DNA TGCAGCGTGGTCGGGTCGGGGGGAGGTAACTATGGCTACACCTTC.

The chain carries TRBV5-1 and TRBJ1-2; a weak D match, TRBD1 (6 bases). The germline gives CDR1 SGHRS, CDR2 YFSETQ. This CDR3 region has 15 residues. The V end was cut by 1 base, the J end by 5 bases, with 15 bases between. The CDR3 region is CASSLLQGGGYGYTF. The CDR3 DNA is TGCGCCAGCAGCTTGCTCCAGGGAGGGGGGTATGGCTACACCTTC.